A single sample gave rise to the 23 T cell receptor beta chains below, sequenced in a study of sequential checkpoint blockade in melanoma. Documented treatment: randomized to nivolumab then ipilimumab (arm A) or the reverse (arm B). This table comes from immunoSEQ multiplex PCR, and its TCRdb copy is limited to in-frame clones, with some not included. Altogether about 4,900 clones are present, around 30% being singletons, with the ten largest covering about 12%. Sequenced here: tumor tissue (inferred from file names), sampled from a patient given nivolumab and ipilimumab in sequence. The receptor source for this set is a human donor with melanoma.

This clone was seen a few times. This chain connects TRBV15 to TRBJ2-1; 11 bases are a match to TRBD2. Germline CDR1 LNHNV, CDR2 YYDKDF (reference sequence). CDR3 length: 16 amino acids. Trimming took 5 bases from V and 2 from J; bases not matched to a gene: 5. DNA for the CDR3: TGTGCCACCAGCCTGGGACTAGCGGCGGCCTACAATGAGCAGTTCTTC. It encodes CATSLGLAAAYNEQFF.

This clone was seen only a few times. The V call is TRBV13, the J call TRBJ2-2; possibly TRBD2 for D (6 bases). Looked up from germline, CDR1 is PRHDT and CDR2 is FYEKMQ (reference sequence). V was cut by 1 base and J by 6 bases, with 12 bases left in between. The CDR3 length is 15 residues. The CDR3: CASSLVGGAAGELFF. DNA for the CDR3: TGTGCCAGCAGCTTAGTTGGAGGGGCGGCCGGGGAGCTGTTTTTT. The whole variable domain, remainder taken from reference TRBV13 and TRBJ2-2, is AAGVIQSPRHLIKEKRETATLKCYPIPRHDTVYWYQQGPGQDPQFLISFYEKMQSDKGSIPDRFSAQQFSDYHSELNMSSLELGDSALYFCASSLVGGAAGELFFGEGSRLTVL.

This clone was seen a handful of times. This chain uses TRBV5-1 with TRBJ2-7, with 10 bases fitting TRBD1. The ends lost 3 bases at V and 5 bases at J; junction bases unmatched: 8. The CDR3 consists of 15 residues. From germline, CDR1 is SGHRS and CDR2 YFSETQ. DNA of the CDR3: TGCGCCAGCAGCTCCGGGACAGGGGTTCTCGACGAGCAGTACTTC. It encodes CASSSGTGVLDEQYF.

V is TRBV4-1 and J is TRBJ2-3; possible D gene TRBD2, 6 bases. The germline V gene has CDR1 MGHRA and CDR2 YSYEKL. The V and J ends lost 5 bases and 4 bases respectively, with 13 bases between them. This CDR3 contains 14 residues. The chain's CDR3 is CASSSGLSPDTQYF. CDR3 nucleotide sequence: TGCGCCAGCAGCTCGGGACTCTCTCCAGATACGCAGTATTTT.

This clone was seen more than once but under ten times. The chain links TRBV29-1 to TRBJ1-1; D gene unclear. Trimming removed 3 bases at V and 1 base at J, with 12 bases between. Germline CDR1 is SQVTM and CDR2 is ANQGSEA. CDR3 size: 14 residues. CDR3 in DNA: TGCAGCGTTGAGGTGGGAGTTCCGAACACTGAAGCTTTCTTT. Protein sequence: CSVEVGVPNTEAFF.

Only one count was recorded for this clone. This chain joins TRBV5-1 and TRBJ2-7; perhaps D is TRBD1 or TRBD2 (5 bases each). The CDR3 extends over 16 amino acids. Trimming cost V 2 bases and J 0 bases, with 15 bases left between them. Per germline, CDR1 SGHRS and CDR2 YFSETQ. The CDR3 region has the DNA TGCGCCAGCAGCTTACCCGGGACGGAAAGCTCCTACGAGCAGTACTTC. Amino acid sequence: CASSLPGTESSYEQYF.

The V gene is TRBV7-4, the J gene TRBJ1-2, with a possible D match to TRBD1 (5 bases). CDR1 SGHVT and CDR2 SQSDAQ come from the germline V gene. The CDR3 has 14 residues. V was shortened by 8 bases and J by 4 bases, with 17 bases between the two germline ends. CDR3 in amino acids: CASGLLGGSYGYTF. For the CDR3, the DNA is TGTGCCAGCGGCCTTTTGGGGGGGAGCTATGGCTACACCTTC.

In this sample, this clone turned up a few times. The chain uses TRBV9 and TRBJ1-2; D is unresolved. The length of the CDR3 is 15 residues. Deletions cut 0 bases from V and 4 bases from J, with 13 bases between. From germline, CDR1 is SGDLS and CDR2 YYNGEE. In DNA form, the CDR3 reads TGTGCCAGCAGCGTAGGGGTGAAGATGGGCTATGGCTACACCTTC. Translated, it gives CASSVGVKMGYGYTF.

By proportion, this clone is medium-sized (0.01 to 0.1%). V is TRBV18 and J is TRBJ2-2, with a tentative D call TRBD2 (5 bases). Germline V lookup: CDR1 KGHSH, CDR2 LQKENI. CDR3 size: 16 residues. The V and J ends lost 3 bases and 4 bases respectively, with 15 bases between them. DNA for the CDR3: TGTGCCAGCTCACCCCGTGAGGCCGGGATCACCGGGGAGCTGTTTTTT. Its protein is CASSPREAGITGELFF.

This clone occurred a few times. J is TRBJ1-1 and V is TRBV11-3; D is undetermined. V lost 3 bases to trimming and J lost 11 bases, with 22 bases between them. Looked up from germline, CDR1 is SGHNT and CDR2 is YENEEA. The CDR3 runs 15 residues. The CDR3 reads CASSLWFVLGVEAFF. DNA for the CDR3: TGTGCCAGCAGCTTGTGGTTCGTTCTAGGCGTTGAGGCTTTCTTT.

The rearrangement uses TRBV4-1 and TRBJ2-7, with D perhaps TRBD1 or TRBD2 (5 bases each). Looked up from germline, CDR1 is MGHRA and CDR2 is YSYEKL. Trimming removed 0 bases from V and 7 bases from J, with 16 bases in between. This CDR3 is 15 amino acids long. CDR3 nucleotides: TGCGCCAGCAGCCAAGAATCGGGACCCTCGAGAGAGCAGTACTTC. Translation: CASSQESGPSREQYF.

This clone was counted a few times. The chain couples TRBV11-3 to TRBJ1-1, with TRBD1 as a possible D gene (6 bases). The CDR3 totals 16 residues. CDR1 and CDR2 from the germline V gene are SGHNT and YENEEA. V was pared by 3 bases and J by 3 bases, with 17 bases between. The CDR3 coding sequence is TGTGCCAGCAGCTTGGTTACAGGGTCGAGGGACACTGAAGCTTTCTTT. Translating it yields CASSLVTGSRDTEAFF.

Only a few counts were recorded for this clone. The chain joins TRBV11-3 to TRBJ1-6; the D is unclear. Trimming shortened V by 4 bases and J by 7 bases, and 11 bases separated the two germline ends. Looked up from germline, CDR1 is SGHNT and CDR2 is YENEEA. The CDR3 sequence is 14 residues long. The CDR3: CASSSEGLNSPLHF. DNA for the CDR3: TGTGCCAGCAGCTCGGAAGGGTTAAATTCACCCCTCCACTTT.

This clone was picked up one time. V and J are TRBV5-1 and TRBJ1-1, with D hard to call. V shed 2 bases and J shed 0 bases, with 11 bases lying between them. This CDR3 spans 15 amino acids. Germline V CDR1 and CDR2: SGHRS, YFSETQ. In DNA form, the CDR3 reads TGCGCCAGCAGCTTAGGTTGGGCAGTGAACACTGAAGCTTTCTTT. As protein: CASSLGWAVNTEAFF.

The V and J genes are TRBV19 and TRBJ2-1, with 10 bases aligning to TRBD1. The CDR3 has 17 residues. V shed 1 base and J 7 bases; nucleotides not matched to a gene: 10. The germline gives CDR1 LNHDA, CDR2 SQIVND (reference sequence). The CDR3 DNA reads TGTGCCAGTAGTATAGGCCCCCGGGACAGGGGCCGGAATGAGCAGTTCTTC. Residues: CASSIGPRDRGRNEQFF.

The CDR3 nucleotides read TGTGCCAGCAGTGGATGGGGCGAACCCTCCTATGGCTACACCTTC. It specifies CASSGWGEPSYGYTF. The chain uses TRBV6-8 and TRBJ1-2; D possibly corresponds to TRBD1 (5 bases). The CDR3 covers 15 residues. In germline, CDR1 is MNHGY, CDR2 SAAAGT. Trimming stripped 5 bases from V and 4 bases from J, with 17 bases between.

This chain joins TRBV19 and TRBJ1-2; tentative D call: TRBD1 (5 bases). CDR3 length: 14 amino acids. Trimming stripped 4 bases from V and 8 bases from J, with 17 bases between. From germline, CDR1 is LNHDA and CDR2 SQIVND (reference sequence). For the CDR3, the DNA is TGTGCCAGTAGTACAAGGGCCCGACAGTTCGGCTACACCTTC. Its translation is CASSTRARQFGYTF.

This sequence joins TRBV29-1 and TRBJ1-1; the D is unclear. Looked up from germline, CDR1 is SQVTM and CDR2 is ANQGSEA. The V and J ends lost 3 bases and 1 base respectively, with 9 bases between them. The CDR3 has 13 amino acids. The CDR3 bases are TGCAGCGTTGATTCCGGGGAGAACACTGAAGCTTTCTTT. Translating gives CSVDSGENTEAFF.

This clone was observed a handful of times. This sequence joins TRBV23-1 and TRBJ1-1, with D perhaps TRBD1 (5 bases). TRBV23-1 belongs to the ORF category, with a function that is uncertain. The CDR3 has 13 amino acids. The ends were cut back, 6 bases at V and 4 bases at J, with 12 bases in the middle. CDR3 in amino acids: CASSLGLVTEAFF. CDR3 DNA sequence: TGCGCCAGCAGCTTGGGGCTAGTCACTGAAGCTTTCTTT.

This clone was detected a few times. The chain uses TRBV18 and TRBJ1-6; 8 bases are a match to TRBD1. Germline CDR1 and CDR2: KGHSH and LQKENI. V was pared by 2 bases and J by 9 bases, with 3 bases of the junction left unmatched. The CDR3 has 14 amino acids. The CDR3 loop is CASSPGQGASPLHF. The CDR3 DNA follows: TGTGCCAGCTCACCAGGGCAGGGGGCTTCACCCCTCCACTTT.

This clone was picked up a small number of times. The chain couples TRBV9 to TRBJ2-6; D unclear. Trimming stripped 7 bases from V and 1 base from J, with 6 bases between. This CDR3 spans 13 amino acids. Germline CDR1 SGDLS, CDR2 YYNGEE. As DNA, the CDR3 is TGTGCCAGCGCTCCGTCTGGGGCCAACGTCCTGACTTTC. Amino acids: CASAPSGANVLTF.

In its sample, this clone ranks as medium-sized. J is TRBJ2-7 and V is TRBV11-3; 7 bases line up with TRBD1. Trimming cost V 5 bases and J 1 base; bases outside gene matches: 5. This CDR3 has 14 residues. CDR1 and CDR2 (germline): SGHNT, YENEEA. The CDR3 DNA follows: TGTGCCAGCAGCCGAGTACAGGGGTCCTACGAGCAGTACTTC. Its translation: CASSRVQGSYEQYF.

V is TRBV23-1 and J is TRBJ1-1; D remains unclear. TRBV23-1 is treated as an ORF (open reading frame) with a function not yet certain. V lost 6 bases to trimming and J lost 2 bases, with 13 bases between them. This CDR3 is 14 amino acids long. Here the CDR3 DNA reads TGCGCCAGCAGCCAAGATTGGGCAAACACTGAAGCTTTCTTT. The encoded protein is CASSQDWANTEAFF.